These 17 T cell receptor beta chains came from one sample sequenced in a study of molecular identifiers for immune sequencing clone quantification. Each CDR3 protein is one row after TCRdb ran MiXCR on the PCR reads. The table has 490,000 or so distinct CDR3 sequences, about a fifth seen once. The material sequenced was naive CD8+ T cells from blood, with Jurkat cell RNA spiked in. Subset given: FACS-sorted CD8+CD4-CCR7+CD45RA+ naive T cells. These receptor sequences come from a human donor in good health. Some libraries in this study had Jurkat cell RNA spiked in.

This clonotype was counted many times. The chain employs TRBV20-1 and TRBJ1-1, with D unresolved. CDR1 is DFQATT, CDR2 SNEGSKA, per germline (reference sequence). V was pared by 0 bases and J by 0 bases, with 5 bases between. The CDR3 sequence is 13 residues long. CDR3 region: CSARDIMNTEAFF. The CDR3 DNA follows: TGCAGTGCTAGAGACATCATGAACACTGAAGCTTTCTTT.

This clonotype was detected ten times or more. V is TRBV27 and J is TRBJ2-7; TRBD1 might be the D (6 bases). The V gene's germline CDR1 is MNHEY and CDR2 SMNVEV (reference sequence). V was cut by 5 bases and J by 2 bases, with 16 bases left in between. The CDR3 has 15 amino acids. In nucleotides, the CDR3 is TGTGCCAGCAGTCCAGAAGGACAGAGGGCCTACGAGCAGTACTTC. This codes for CASSPEGQRAYEQYF.

A remark on this clonotype: This may be a read error: a much more frequent sequence differs by one nucleotide. The chain joins TRBV11-2 to TRBJ2-1, with D perhaps matching TRBD1 or TRBD2 (6 bases each). The CDR3 contains 17 residues. Germline CDR1 and CDR2: SGHAT and FQNNGV. The germline V and J ends were trimmed by 5 bases and 0 bases, with 17 bases remaining between them. In DNA, the CDR3 is TGTGCCAGCAGCGCCCTCCCCGAGGGGGGCTCCTACAATGAGCAGTTCTTC. It codes for CASSALPEGGSYNEQFF.

This clonotype was counted at least ten times. The V gene is TRBV7-9, the J gene TRBJ1-2; no clear D. Trimming pared 1 base from V and 10 bases from J, leaving 7 bases between. The germline V gene has CDR1 SEHNR and CDR2 FQNEAQ (reference sequence). This CDR3 spans 11 amino acids. CDR3 in DNA: TGTGCCAGCAGCTTAGTCGAGGACTACACCTTC. Its protein is CASSLVEDYTF. Supplemented by reference TRBV7-9 and TRBJ1-2, the full variable domain reads DTGVSQNPRHKITKRGQNVTFRCDPISEHNRLYWYRQTLGQGPEFLTYFQNEAQLEKSRLLSDRFSAERPKGSFSTLEIQRTEQGDSAMYLCASSLVEDYTFGSGTRLTVV.

This chain connects TRBV4-1 to TRBJ2-7, with D perhaps TRBD2 (6 bases). The CDR3 is 15 residues long. V dropped 3 bases and J dropped 0 bases, with 12 bases sitting between them. Germline V CDR1 and CDR2: MGHRA, YSYEKL. DNA of the CDR3: TGCGCCAGCAGCCATGGATGGAGGGCCTCCTACGAGCAGTACTTC. It codes for CASSHGWRASYEQYF.

This clonotype occurred many times. The V call is TRBV5-6, the J call TRBJ2-7; TRBD1 is a possible D gene (6 bases). Trimming took off 4 bases at V and 13 bases at J, with 33 bases between the two ends. Germline V CDR1 and CDR2: SGHDT, YYEEEE. The CDR3 length is 17 residues. CDR3 protein: CASSHPPLKQGDITKYF. In DNA, the CDR3 is TGTGCCAGCAGCCATCCCCCCTTAAAACAGGGCGATATAACCAAATACTTC.

Note on this clonotype: This may arise from a read error, as a much more abundant clone is one base away. The CDR3 ends on some other residue instead of the conserved phenylalanine or tryptophan, so this is likely a read error. The limits of the CDR3 on the DNA are not certain, so only TCRdb's listed CDR3 is given. This rearrangement joins TRBV21-1 to TRBJ1-4. TRBV21-1 is a known pseudogene. A total of 14 residues make up the CDR3, ends included. The CDR3 region is CASSKRGTNEKLFC.

This clonotype was seen a handful of times. V gene TRBV9 combines with J gene TRBJ2-2; 7 positions agree with TRBD1. The V segment lost 9 bases and the J segment 6 bases; nucleotides outside the gene matches: 5. Germline CDR1 and CDR2: SGDLS and YYNGEE. This CDR3 region has 12 residues. DNA for the CDR3: TGTGCCACTGGACAGGCGGCCGGGGAGCTGTTTTTT. Residues: CATGQAAGELFF.

In regard to this clonotype: Being one base from a much bigger clone, this may be a read error. The missing conserved phenylalanine or tryptophan at the end of this CDR3 makes a read error likely. The chain couples TRBV7-9 to TRBJ1-1, with D maybe TRBD1 (5 bases). Germline V gene lookup returns CDR1 SEHNR and CDR2 FQNEAQ (reference sequence). Trimming pared 4 bases from V and 2 bases from J, leaving 14 bases between. This CDR3 contains 15 residues. CDR3 loop: CASSSQTGANTEAFL. The CDR3 DNA is TGTGCCAGCAGCTCTCAAACAGGAGCTAACACTGAAGCTTTCCTT.

The table lists this clonotype with a few counts. The rearrangement links TRBV27 to TRBJ1-1, with a weak D call TRBD1 (5 bases). Germline V CDR1 and CDR2: MNHEY, SMNVEV (reference sequence). The germline V and J ends were trimmed by 3 bases and 7 bases, with 12 bases remaining between them. This CDR3 is built from 13 residues. The CDR3, as DNA: TGTGCCAGCAGTTTGGGATCACAGGTTGAAGCTTTCTTT. Translating it yields CASSLGSQVEAFF.

Concerning this clonotype itself: A read error may explain this, as a much larger clone is one base away. The J gene is TRBJ2-4, the V gene TRBV7-9, with TRBD2 identical over 11 bases. V lost 5 bases, J lost 0 bases, and 9 bases stayed unmatched. Germline CDR1 and CDR2: SEHNR and FQNEAQ (reference sequence). The CDR3 has 18 residues. CDR3 region: CASSGTSGTLGAKNIQYF. DNA for the CDR3: TGTGCCAGCAGCGGGACTAGCGGAACCCTTGGAGCCAAAAACATTCAGTACTTC.

Comment on this clonotype: This may be a read error, as it is one base from a much larger clone. Lacking the conserved final phenylalanine or tryptophan, this CDR3 likely reflects a read error. This sequence joins TRBV20-1 and TRBJ2-7; D is perhaps TRBD2 (5 bases). The CDR3 has 15 residues. Between the trimmed V and J ends, which lost 0 bases and 4 bases, there was a span of 16 bases. Germline V gives CDR1 DFQATT, CDR2 SNEGSKA (reference sequence). The DNA for the CDR3 is TGCAGTGCTAGAGAAGAAGGGAGCGGCCCATACGAGCAGTACCTC. Translation: CSAREEGSGPYEQYL.

In this sample, this clonotype turned up many times. The chain recombines TRBV4-1 with TRBJ2-1, with D hard to call. The CDR3 totals 13 residues. Germline CDR1 is MGHRA and CDR2 is YSYEKL. The V end was cut by 1 base, the J end by 10 bases, with 11 bases between. CDR3 nucleotides: TGCGCCAGCAGCCAAGGATCGCAGGACGAGCAGTTCTTC. It is translated as CASSQGSQDEQFF.

The chain is built from TRBV11-1 and TRBJ2-1; D remains ambiguous. Germline assignment: CDR1 SGHAT and CDR2 FQDESV (reference sequence). V was pared by 5 bases and J by 8 bases, with 19 bases between. The CDR3 length is 15 residues. CDR3 amino acids: CASSNGLVIFDEQFF. Here the CDR3 DNA reads TGTGCCAGCAGCAACGGATTGGTCATCTTCGATGAGCAGTTCTTC.

This clonotype has a single count. This likely comes from a read error, as the CDR3 has no conserved phenylalanine or tryptophan at its end. This chain links TRBV19 with TRBJ1-1; D not resolved. The V end lost 0 bases, the J end lost 7 bases, and 9 bases lay between the germline ends. Germline CDR1 is LNHDA and CDR2 is SQIVND (reference sequence). The CDR3 totals 13 residues. The CDR3 DNA reads TGTGCCAGTAGTATAGACGGTGGGAATGAAGCTTTCTAT. Its protein product is CASSIDGGNEAFY.

In this sample, this clonotype turned up many times. The rearrangement links TRBV7-9 to TRBJ2-7, with D perhaps given as TRBD1 or TRBD2 (5 bases each). The V gene's germline CDR1 is SEHNR and CDR2 FQNEAQ (reference sequence). Trimming removed 3 bases from V and 3 bases from J, with 12 bases in between. The CDR3 runs to 14 residues. In DNA form, the CDR3 reads TGTGCCAGCAGCTTGGCAGGGACGATCTACGAGCAGTACTTC. Translated: CASSLAGTIYEQYF.

This clonotype was recorded at least ten times. The chain is built from TRBV19 and TRBJ1-5; 7 nucleotides line up with TRBD1. This CDR3 region has 13 residues. Unmatched junction bases numbered 4, after V lost 6 bases and J lost 5 bases. Germline loops: CDR1 LNHDA, CDR2 SQIVND (reference sequence). The CDR3 spells CASSGRGHQPQHF. CDR3 DNA sequence: TGTGCCAGTAGCGGAAGGGGGCATCAGCCCCAGCATTTT.